These T cell receptor beta chains were read from a single sample in a study of blood T cell repertoires in COVID-19. Libraries were prepared by immunoSEQ multiplex PCR; TCRdb keeps only in-frame clonotypes and omits some of them. The sample consists of about 180,000 clones, around 82% of them appearing once. Sequenced sample: PBMCs or T cells enriched from blood (not recorded which). The receptors derive from a man in his fifties or sixties who had recovered from COVID-19. CDR3s include the opening cysteine and the closing phenylalanine or tryptophan. The D gene is left open where the match is weak. Clone size appears in some rows only: once, few, many, or a class for an expanded clone.

CDR3nt,CDR3aa,abundance,j_gene,v_gene,d_gene
TGTGCCAGCAGCCCCTCGGGGGTCCGCTCCTACGAGCAGTACTTC,CASSPSGVRSYEQYF,NA,TRBJ2-7,TRBV7-9,NA
TGTGCCAGCAGTTTATCGGGGGAAAACACCATATATTTT,CASSLSGENTIYF,NA,TRBJ1-3,TRBV12-3/TRBV12-4,NA
TGCGCCAGCAGTGAGAGGGTTGTAAGCGGTAGCACCTACGAGCAGTACTTC,CASSERVVSGSTYEQYF,NA,TRBJ2-7,TRBV10-1,NA
TGTGCCAGCAGCGGCAGGGGGCGCAGCTATGGCTACACCTTC,CASSGRGRSYGYTF,NA,TRBJ1-2,TRBV7-2,TRBD1
TGTGCCAGCAGCTCTTCGGGAGTCGGCGAGCAGTACTTC,CASSSSGVGEQYF,NA,TRBJ2-7,TRBV11-2,NA
TGTGCCAGCAGTGACCCAGGGGCGGGCTTCGGTGAAAAACTGTTTTTT,CASSDPGAGFGEKLFF,NA,TRBJ1-4,TRBV2,NA
TGTGCCAGCAGCCGAGATAGTGAAGCTTTCTTT,CASSRDSEAFF,NA,TRBJ1-1,TRBV6-6,NA
TGTGCCAGCAGCCTCTACCGGGGGGGAACCGGGGAGCTGTTTTTT,CASSLYRGGTGELFF,NA,TRBJ2-2,TRBV7-3,TRBD2
TGTGCCAGCAGTTTACTGGCCCCCGGCAATCAGCCCCAGCATTTT,CASSLLAPGNQPQHF,NA,TRBJ1-5,TRBV28,NA
TGTGCCAGCAGCGTGGACAGGGTTTACAATGAGCAGTTCTTC,CASSVDRVYNEQFF,NA,TRBJ2-1,TRBV7-9,TRBD1
TGTGCCAGCAGGGTAGAGGTAGTGAACACTGAAGCTTTCTTT,CASRVEVVNTEAFF,NA,TRBJ1-1,TRBV2,NA
TGCGCCAGCAGCCGTAGCGGGAGGCCGGAGAATGAGCAGTTCTTC,CASSRSGRPENEQFF,NA,TRBJ2-1,TRBV5-1,TRBD2
TGCGCCAGCACCAGGACAGCGAGCACAGATACGCAGTATTTT,CASTRTASTDTQYF,NA,TRBJ2-3,TRBV5-1,NA
TGTGCCAGCAGCTCCGGGACTGAACCGAATCAGCCCCAGCATTTT,CASSSGTEPNQPQHF,NA,TRBJ1-5,TRBV7-2,NA
TGTGCCAGCAGCTTGGCCGTCTCGAGAACCTTCACCGGGGAGCTGTTTTTT,CASSLAVSRTFTGELFF,NA,TRBJ2-2,TRBV5-4,NA
TGTGCCAGCAGCCCAAGCGGGGGGAACACAGATACGCAGTATTTT,CASSPSGGNTDTQYF,NA,TRBJ2-3,TRBV7-6,TRBD2
TGTGCCAGTAGTAGAATGACTAGCTCGGGTTTAAATGAGCAGTTCTTC,CASSRMTSSGLNEQFF,NA,TRBJ2-1,TRBV19,TRBD2
TGTGCCAGCAGCTCCCCGCCTAGCGGGAGACTGCTACGCAATGAGCAGTTCTTC,CASSSPPSGRLLRNEQFF,NA,TRBJ2-1,TRBV5-4,TRBD2
TGTGCCAGCAGTTTCGAGTCGCATTACGAGCAGTACTTC,CASSFESHYEQYF,NA,TRBJ2-7,TRBV28,NA
TGTGCCAGCAGTTTATCCGGGGGAACCGGGGAGCTGTTTTTT,CASSLSGGTGELFF,few,TRBJ2-2,TRBV27,NA
TGTGCCAGCAGCCAGCGGGGTCCCGGCACCGGGGAGCTGTTTTTT,CASSQRGPGTGELFF,NA,TRBJ2-2,TRBV3-1/TRBV3-2,NA
TGTGCCACCGGGACAGGGATATCCTACGAGCAGTACTTC,CATGTGISYEQYF,NA,TRBJ2-7,TRBV19,TRBD1
TGTGCCAGCAGCTTGAGGTTAGGGGGGGAAAGCAATCAGCCCCAGCATTTT,CASSLRLGGESNQPQHF,NA,TRBJ1-5,TRBV5-5,NA
TGCGCCAGCAGCCCCCTTTGGGGAGGGGACTCCTACGAGCAGTACTTC,CASSPLWGGDSYEQYF,NA,TRBJ2-7,TRBV5-1,TRBD2
TGTGCCAGCAGCCAAGTTCCCTCGGGGGTGAACTATGGCTACACCTTC,CASSQVPSGVNYGYTF,NA,TRBJ1-2,TRBV3-1/TRBV3-2,NA
TGTGCCAGCAGTTTGCTTACAGGGAGCTCTGGAAACACCATATATTTT,CASSLLTGSSGNTIYF,NA,TRBJ1-3,TRBV28,NA
TGTGCCAGCAGCAAAAGTCGCCCCGGGACTAGCGGGACCAATGAGCAGTTCTTC,CASSKSRPGTSGTNEQFF,NA,TRBJ2-1,TRBV3-1/TRBV3-2,TRBD2
TGTGCCAGCCAGGGATGGGAAGAGACCCAGTACTTC,CASQGWEETQYF,NA,TRBJ2-5,TRBV6-5,NA
TGTGCTATTCAGGGGGGGAACACTGAAGCTTTCTTT,CAIQGGNTEAFF,NA,TRBJ1-1,TRBV2,TRBD1
TGTGCTAGCTTAAAAAACAGGGGTCAAGAGACCCAGTACTTC,CASLKNRGQETQYF,NA,TRBJ2-5,TRBV2,TRBD1
TGTGCCAGCAGCCAAGCTAGCGGGAGGACCTCCTACGAGCAGTACTTC,CASSQASGRTSYEQYF,few,TRBJ2-7,TRBV4-2,TRBD2
TGTGCCAGCAAGAGGGCAGGGACTAGCGGGACCGCCTACAATGAGCAGTTCTTC,CASKRAGTSGTAYNEQFF,NA,TRBJ2-1,TRBV13,TRBD2
TGTGCCTGGAGCCGAGGCCAGGGGGGATGGTCCGGGGAGCTGTTTTTT,CAWSRGQGGWSGELFF,NA,TRBJ2-2,TRBV30,NA
TGTGCCAGCAGCCAAGAAGGCAGGGTGGGGGAAAAACTGTTTTTT,CASSQEGRVGEKLFF,NA,TRBJ1-4,TRBV3-1/TRBV3-2,NA
TGTGCCAGCAGCGTAGCAGGGGCCCCCTACGAGCAGTACTTC,CASSVAGAPYEQYF,NA,TRBJ2-7,TRBV9,NA
TGTGCCAGCAGGGTACAGATAAACACTGAAGCTTTCTTT,CASRVQINTEAFF,NA,TRBJ1-1,TRBV6-5,NA
TGTGCCAGTAGTACGGGGACAGCTAGCACAGATACGCAGTATTTT,CASSTGTASTDTQYF,NA,TRBJ2-3,TRBV19,TRBD1
TGCGCCAGCAGCTCCCAGGGACAGATATGGAACACTGAAGCTTTCTTT,CASSSQGQIWNTEAFF,once,TRBJ1-1,TRBV4-1,TRBD1
TGTGCCAGCAGCTTAGAAGGGGCCTACAATGAGCAGTTCTTC,CASSLEGAYNEQFF,NA,TRBJ2-1,TRBV5-8,NA
TGTGCCAGCAGCTTGGTTCAGCGGGGACCCTACGAGCAGTACTTC,CASSLVQRGPYEQYF,NA,TRBJ2-7,TRBV5-6,TRBD2
TGCGCCAGCAGCCAACTTCGGCTAGGGGCCACAGATACGCAGTATTTT,CASSQLRLGATDTQYF,NA,TRBJ2-3,TRBV4-1,NA
TGTGCCACTAGGGGGAAGGTGGACACAGATACGCAGTATTTT,CATRGKVDTDTQYF,once,TRBJ2-3,TRBV15,NA